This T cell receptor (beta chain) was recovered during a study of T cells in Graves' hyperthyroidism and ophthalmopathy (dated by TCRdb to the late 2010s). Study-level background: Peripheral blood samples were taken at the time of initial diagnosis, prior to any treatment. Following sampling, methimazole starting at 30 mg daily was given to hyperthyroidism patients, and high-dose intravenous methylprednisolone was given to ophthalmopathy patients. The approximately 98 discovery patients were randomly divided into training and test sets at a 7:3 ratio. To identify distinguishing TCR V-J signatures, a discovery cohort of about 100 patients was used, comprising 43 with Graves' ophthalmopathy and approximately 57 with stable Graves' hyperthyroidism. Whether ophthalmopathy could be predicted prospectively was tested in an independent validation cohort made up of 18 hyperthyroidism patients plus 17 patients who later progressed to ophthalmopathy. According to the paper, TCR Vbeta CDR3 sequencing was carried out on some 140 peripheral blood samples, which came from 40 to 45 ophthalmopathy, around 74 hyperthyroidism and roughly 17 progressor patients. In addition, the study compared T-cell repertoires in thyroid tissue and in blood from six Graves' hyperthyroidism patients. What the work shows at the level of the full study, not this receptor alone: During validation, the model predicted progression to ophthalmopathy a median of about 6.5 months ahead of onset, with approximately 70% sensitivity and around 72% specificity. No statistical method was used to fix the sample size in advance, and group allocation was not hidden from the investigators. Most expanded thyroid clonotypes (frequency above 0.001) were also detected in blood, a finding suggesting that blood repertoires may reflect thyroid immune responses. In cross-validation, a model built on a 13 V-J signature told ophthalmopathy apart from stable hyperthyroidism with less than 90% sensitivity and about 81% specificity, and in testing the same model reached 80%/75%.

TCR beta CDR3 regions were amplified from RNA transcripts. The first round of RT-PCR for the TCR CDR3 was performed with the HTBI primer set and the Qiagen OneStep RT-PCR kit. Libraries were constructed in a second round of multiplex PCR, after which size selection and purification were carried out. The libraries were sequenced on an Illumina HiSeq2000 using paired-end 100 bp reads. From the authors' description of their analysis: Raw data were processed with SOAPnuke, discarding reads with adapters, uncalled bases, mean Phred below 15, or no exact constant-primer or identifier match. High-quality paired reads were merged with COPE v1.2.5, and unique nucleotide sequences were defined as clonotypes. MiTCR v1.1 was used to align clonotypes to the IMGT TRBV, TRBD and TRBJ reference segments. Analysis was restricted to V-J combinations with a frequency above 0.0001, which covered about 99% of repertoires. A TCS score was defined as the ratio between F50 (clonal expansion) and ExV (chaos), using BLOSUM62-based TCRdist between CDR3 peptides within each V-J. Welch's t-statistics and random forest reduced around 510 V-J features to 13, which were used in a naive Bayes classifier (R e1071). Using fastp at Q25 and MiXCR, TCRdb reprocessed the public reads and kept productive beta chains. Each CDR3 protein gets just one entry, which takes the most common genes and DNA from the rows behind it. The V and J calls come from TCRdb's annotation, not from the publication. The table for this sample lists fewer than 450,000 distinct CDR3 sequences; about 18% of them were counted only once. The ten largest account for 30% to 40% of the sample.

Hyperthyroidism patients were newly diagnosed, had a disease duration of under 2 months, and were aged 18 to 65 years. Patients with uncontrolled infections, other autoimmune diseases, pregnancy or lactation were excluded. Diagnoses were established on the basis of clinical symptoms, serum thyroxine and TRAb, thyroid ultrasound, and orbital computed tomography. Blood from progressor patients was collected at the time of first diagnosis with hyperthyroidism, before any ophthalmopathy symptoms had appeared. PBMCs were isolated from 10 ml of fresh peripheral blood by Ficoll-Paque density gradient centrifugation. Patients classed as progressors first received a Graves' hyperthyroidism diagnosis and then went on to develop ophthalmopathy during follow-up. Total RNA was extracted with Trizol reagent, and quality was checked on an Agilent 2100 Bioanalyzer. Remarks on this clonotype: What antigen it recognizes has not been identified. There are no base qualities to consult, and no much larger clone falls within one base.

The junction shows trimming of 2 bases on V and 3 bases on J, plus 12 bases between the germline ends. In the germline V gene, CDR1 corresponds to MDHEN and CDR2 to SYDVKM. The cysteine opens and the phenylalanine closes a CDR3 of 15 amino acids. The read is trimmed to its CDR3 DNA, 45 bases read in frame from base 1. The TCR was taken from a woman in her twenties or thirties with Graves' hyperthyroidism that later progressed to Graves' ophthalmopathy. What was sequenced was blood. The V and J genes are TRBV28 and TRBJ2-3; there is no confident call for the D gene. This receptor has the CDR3 CASSLPTELTDTQYF. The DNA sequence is TGTGCCAGCAGTTTACCGACCGAGTTAACAGATACGCAGTATTTT.